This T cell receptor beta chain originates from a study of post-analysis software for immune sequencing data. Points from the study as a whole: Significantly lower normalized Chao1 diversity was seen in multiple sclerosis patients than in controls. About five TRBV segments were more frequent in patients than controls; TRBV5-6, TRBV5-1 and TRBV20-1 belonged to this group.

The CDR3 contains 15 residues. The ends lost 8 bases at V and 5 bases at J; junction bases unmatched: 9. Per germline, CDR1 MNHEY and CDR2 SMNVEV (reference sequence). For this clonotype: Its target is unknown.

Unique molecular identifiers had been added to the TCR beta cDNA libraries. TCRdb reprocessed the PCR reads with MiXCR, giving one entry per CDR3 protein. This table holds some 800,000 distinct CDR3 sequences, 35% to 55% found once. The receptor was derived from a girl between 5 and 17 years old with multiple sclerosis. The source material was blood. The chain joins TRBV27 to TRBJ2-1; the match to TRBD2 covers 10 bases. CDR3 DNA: TGTGCCAGCCAGGGAGGGCTAGCGGGGGACAATGAGCAGTTCTTC. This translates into CASQGGLAGDNEQFF.